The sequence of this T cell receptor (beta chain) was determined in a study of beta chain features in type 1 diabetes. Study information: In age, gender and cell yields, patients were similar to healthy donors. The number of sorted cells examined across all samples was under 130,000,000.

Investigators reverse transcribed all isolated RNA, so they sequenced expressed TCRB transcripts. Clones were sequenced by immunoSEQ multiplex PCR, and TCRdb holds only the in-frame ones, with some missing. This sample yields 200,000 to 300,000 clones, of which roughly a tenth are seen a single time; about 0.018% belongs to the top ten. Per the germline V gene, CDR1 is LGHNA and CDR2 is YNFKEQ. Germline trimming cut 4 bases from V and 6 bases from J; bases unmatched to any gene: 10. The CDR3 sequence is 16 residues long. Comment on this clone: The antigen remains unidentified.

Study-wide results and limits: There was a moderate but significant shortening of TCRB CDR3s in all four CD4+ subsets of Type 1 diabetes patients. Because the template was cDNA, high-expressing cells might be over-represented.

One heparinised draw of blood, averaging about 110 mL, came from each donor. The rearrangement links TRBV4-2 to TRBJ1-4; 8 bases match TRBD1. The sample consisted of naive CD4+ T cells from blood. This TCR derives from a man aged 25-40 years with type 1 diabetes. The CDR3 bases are TGTGCCAGCAGCCGCATGGCAGGGGGCGCAGATGAAAAACTGTTTTTT. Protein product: CASSRMAGGADEKLFF.